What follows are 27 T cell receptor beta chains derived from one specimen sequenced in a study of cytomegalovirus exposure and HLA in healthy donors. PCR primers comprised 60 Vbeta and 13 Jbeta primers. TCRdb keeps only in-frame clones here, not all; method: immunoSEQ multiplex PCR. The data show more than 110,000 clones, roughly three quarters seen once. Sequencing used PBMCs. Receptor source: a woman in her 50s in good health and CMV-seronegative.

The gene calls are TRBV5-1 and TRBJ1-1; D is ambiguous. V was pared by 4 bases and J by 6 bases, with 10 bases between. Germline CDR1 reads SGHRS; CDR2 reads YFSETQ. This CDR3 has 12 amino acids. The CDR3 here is CASSAGRAEAFF. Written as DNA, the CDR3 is TGCGCCAGCAGCGCCGGGAGGGCTGAAGCTTTCTTT.

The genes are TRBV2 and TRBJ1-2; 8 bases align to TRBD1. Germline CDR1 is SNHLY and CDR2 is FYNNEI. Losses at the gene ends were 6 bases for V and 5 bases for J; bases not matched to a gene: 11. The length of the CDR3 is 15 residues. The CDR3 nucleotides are TGTGCCAGCAGGGGCCTGGACAGGGTAGCGTATGGCTACACCTTC. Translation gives CASRGLDRVAYGYTF. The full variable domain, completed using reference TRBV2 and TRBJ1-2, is EPEVTQTPSHQVTQMGQEVILRCVPISNHLYFYWYRQILGQKVEFLVSFYNNEISEKSEIFDDQFSVERPDGSNFTLKIRSTKLEDSAMYFCASRGLDRVAYGYTFGSGTRLTVV.

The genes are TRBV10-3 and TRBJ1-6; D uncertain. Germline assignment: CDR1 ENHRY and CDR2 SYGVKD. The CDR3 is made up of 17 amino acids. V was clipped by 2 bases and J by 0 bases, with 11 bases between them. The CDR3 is CAISEGEVSSYNSPLHF. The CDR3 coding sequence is TGTGCCATCAGTGAGGGAGAGGTGAGCTCCTATAATTCACCCCTCCACTTT.

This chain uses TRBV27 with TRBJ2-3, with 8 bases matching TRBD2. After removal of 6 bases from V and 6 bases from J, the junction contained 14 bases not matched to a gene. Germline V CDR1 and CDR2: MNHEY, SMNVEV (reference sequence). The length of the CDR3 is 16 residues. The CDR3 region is CASSYLAGGLSDTQYF. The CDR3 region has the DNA TGTGCCAGCAGCTACCTGGCGGGGGGCCTTTCGGATACGCAGTATTTT.

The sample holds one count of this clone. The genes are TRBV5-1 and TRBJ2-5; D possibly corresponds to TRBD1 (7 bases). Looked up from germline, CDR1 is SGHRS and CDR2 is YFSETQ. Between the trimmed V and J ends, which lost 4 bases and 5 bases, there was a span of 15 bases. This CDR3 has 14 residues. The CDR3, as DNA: TGCGCCAGCAGCCCCACGACAGGGAGGGAGACCCAGTACTTC. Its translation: CASSPTTGRETQYF.

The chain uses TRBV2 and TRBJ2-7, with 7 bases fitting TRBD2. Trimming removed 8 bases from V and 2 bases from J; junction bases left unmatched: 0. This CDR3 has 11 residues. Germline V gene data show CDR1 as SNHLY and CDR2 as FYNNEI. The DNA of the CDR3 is TGTGCCAGCGCGGGGGCCTACGAGCAGTACTTC. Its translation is CASAGAYEQYF. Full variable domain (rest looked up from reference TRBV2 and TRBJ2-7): EPEVTQTPSHQVTQMGQEVILRCVPISNHLYFYWYRQILGQKVEFLVSFYNNEISEKSEIFDDQFSVERPDGSNFTLKIRSTKLEDSAMYFCASAGAYEQYFGPGTRLTVT.

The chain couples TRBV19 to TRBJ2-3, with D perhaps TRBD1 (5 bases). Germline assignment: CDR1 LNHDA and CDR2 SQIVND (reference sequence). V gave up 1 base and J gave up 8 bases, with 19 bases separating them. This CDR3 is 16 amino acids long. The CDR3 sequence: CASSIGSPGALGTQYF. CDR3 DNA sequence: TGTGCCAGTAGTATAGGGAGCCCTGGGGCTTTAGGTACGCAGTATTTT. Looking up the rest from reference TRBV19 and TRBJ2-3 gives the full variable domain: DGGITQSPKYLFRKEGQNVTLSCEQNLNHDAMYWYRQDPGQGLRLIYYSQIVNDFQKGDIAEGYSVSREKKESFPLTVTSAQKNPTAFYLCASSIGSPGALGTQYFGPGTRLTVL.

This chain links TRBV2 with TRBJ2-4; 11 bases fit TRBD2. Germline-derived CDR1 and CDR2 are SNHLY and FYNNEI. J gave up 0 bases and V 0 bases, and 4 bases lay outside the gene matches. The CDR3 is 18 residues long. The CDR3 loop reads CASSEAIAGGQAKNIQYF. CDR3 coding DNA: TGTGCCAGCAGTGAAGCTATAGCGGGGGGGCAAGCCAAAAACATTCAGTACTTC.

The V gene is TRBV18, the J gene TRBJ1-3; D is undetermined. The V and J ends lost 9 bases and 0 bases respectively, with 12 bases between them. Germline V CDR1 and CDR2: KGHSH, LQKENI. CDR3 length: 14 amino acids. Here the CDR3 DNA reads TGTGCCAGTGCCAGCGGGAACTCTGGAAACACCATATATTTT. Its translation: CASASGNSGNTIYF.

CDR3 DNA: TGTGCCAGCAGCCCCGAGCCCGGGAGGGGTTACGAGCAGTACTTC. As protein: CASSPEPGRGYEQYF. The chain employs TRBV7-6 and TRBJ2-7, with TRBD2 matching over 8 bases. The V gene's germline CDR1 is SGHVS and CDR2 FNYEAQ. The CDR3 covers 15 residues. The junction had 10 bases not matched to a gene; V was cut back by 5 bases and J by 4 bases.

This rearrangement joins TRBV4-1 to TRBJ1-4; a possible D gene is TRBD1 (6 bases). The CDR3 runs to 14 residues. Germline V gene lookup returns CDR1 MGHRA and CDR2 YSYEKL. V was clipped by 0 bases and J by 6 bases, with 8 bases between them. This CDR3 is CASSQEQGYEKLFF. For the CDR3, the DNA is TGCGCCAGCAGCCAAGAACAGGGTTATGAAAAACTGTTTTTT.

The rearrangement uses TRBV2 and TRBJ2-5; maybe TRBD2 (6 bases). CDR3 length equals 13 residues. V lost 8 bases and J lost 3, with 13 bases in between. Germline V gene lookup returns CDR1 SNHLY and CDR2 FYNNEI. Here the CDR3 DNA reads TGTGCCAGCGGGCGGGGAGGCGAAGAGACCCAGTACTTC. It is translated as CASGRGGEETQYF.

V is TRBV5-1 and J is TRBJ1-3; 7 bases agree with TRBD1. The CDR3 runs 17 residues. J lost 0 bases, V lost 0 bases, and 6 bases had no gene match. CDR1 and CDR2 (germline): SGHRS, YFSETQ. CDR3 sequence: CASSLEGTASSGNTIYF. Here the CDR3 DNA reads TGCGCCAGCAGCTTGGAGGGGACAGCCAGCTCTGGAAACACCATATATTTT.

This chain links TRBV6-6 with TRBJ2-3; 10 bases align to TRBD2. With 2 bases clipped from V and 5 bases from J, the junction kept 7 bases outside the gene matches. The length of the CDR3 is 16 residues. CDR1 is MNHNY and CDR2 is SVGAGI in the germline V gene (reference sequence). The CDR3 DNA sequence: TGTGCCAGCAGTTACGGGAGCGGGGGGGCTGGAGATACGCAGTATTTT. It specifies CASSYGSGGAGDTQYF.

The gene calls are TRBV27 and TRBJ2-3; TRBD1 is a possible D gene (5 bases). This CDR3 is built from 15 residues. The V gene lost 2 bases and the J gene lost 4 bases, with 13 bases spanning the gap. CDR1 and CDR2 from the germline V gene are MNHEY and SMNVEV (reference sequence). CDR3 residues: CASSLGPPGSDTQYF. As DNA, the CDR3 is TGTGCCAGCAGTTTAGGCCCCCCAGGGTCAGATACGCAGTATTTT.

The chain's CDR3 is CASSFWRGAYLSRSYNEQFF. The CDR3 region has the DNA TGTGCCAGCTCTTTTTGGCGGGGGGCCTACTTGAGCCGCTCCTACAATGAGCAGTTCTTC. The rearrangement joins TRBV27 to TRBJ2-1; the match to TRBD2 covers 8 bases. The CDR3 extends over 20 amino acids. V dropped 8 bases and J dropped 0; count of bases not matched to a gene: 21. The germline CDR1 and CDR2 sequences are MNHEY and SMNVEV (reference sequence).

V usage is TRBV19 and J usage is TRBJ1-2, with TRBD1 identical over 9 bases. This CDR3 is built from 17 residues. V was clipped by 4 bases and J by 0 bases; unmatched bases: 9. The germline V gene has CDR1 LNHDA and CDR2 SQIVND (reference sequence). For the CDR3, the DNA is TGTGCCAGTAGTACGGGGACAGGGAGACTAGCTAACTATGGCTACACCTTC. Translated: CASSTGTGRLANYGYTF.

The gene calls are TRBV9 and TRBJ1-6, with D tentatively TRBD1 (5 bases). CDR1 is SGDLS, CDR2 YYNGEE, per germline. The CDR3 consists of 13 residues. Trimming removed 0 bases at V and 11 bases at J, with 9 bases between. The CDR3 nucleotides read TGTGCCAGCAGCGTAGGGCAAGGGGCACCCCTCCACTTT. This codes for CASSVGQGAPLHF.

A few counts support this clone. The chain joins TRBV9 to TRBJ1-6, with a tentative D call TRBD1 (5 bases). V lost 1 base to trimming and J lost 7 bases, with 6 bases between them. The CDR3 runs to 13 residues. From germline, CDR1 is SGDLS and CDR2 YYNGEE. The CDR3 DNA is TGTGCCAGCAGCGTACAGGGAAATTCACCCCTCCACTTT. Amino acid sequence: CASSVQGNSPLHF. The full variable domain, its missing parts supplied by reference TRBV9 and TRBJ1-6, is DSGVTQTPKHLITATGQRVTLRCSPRSGDLSVYWYQQSLDQGLQFLIQYYNGEERAKGNILERFSAQQFPDLHSELNLSSLELGDSALYFCASSVQGNSPLHFGNGTRLTVT.

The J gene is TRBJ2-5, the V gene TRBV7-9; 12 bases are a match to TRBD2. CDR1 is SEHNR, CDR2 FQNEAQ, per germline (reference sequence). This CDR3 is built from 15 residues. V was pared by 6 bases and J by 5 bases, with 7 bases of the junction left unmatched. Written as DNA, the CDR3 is TGTGCCAGCAGTTCTCTAGCGGGGGGGTTGGAGACCCAGTACTTC. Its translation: CASSSLAGGLETQYF.

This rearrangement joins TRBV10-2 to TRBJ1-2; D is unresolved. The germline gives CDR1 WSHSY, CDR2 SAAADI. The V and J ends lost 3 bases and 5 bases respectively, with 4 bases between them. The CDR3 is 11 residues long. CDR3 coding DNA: TGCGCCAGCAGTGATTATTATGGCTACACCTTC. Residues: CASSDYYGYTF.

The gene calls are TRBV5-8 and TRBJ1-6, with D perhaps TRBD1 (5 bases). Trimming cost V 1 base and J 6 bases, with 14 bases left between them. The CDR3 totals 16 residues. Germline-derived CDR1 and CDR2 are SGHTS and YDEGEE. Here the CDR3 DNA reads TGTGCCAGCAGCTTGTTCTTGGGGGGTGTTAATTCACCCCTCCACTTT. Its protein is CASSLFLGGVNSPLHF.

The CDR3 spells CASSLETGTGYGYTF. CDR3 bases: TGTGCCAGCAGCTTAGAGACCGGGACAGGCTATGGCTACACCTTC. V is TRBV7-6 and J is TRBJ1-2, with 8 bases matching TRBD1. The germline CDR1 and CDR2 sequences are SGHVS and FNYEAQ. This CDR3 has 15 residues. V was pared by 1 base and J by 4 bases, with 5 bases of the junction left unmatched.

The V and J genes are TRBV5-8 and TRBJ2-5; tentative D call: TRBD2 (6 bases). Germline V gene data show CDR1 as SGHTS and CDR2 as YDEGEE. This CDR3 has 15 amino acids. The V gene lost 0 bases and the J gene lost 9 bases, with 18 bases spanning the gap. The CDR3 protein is CASSLVGWRGSAQYF. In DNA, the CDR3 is TGTGCCAGCAGCTTGGTAGGGTGGAGGGGTAGTGCCCAGTACTTC.

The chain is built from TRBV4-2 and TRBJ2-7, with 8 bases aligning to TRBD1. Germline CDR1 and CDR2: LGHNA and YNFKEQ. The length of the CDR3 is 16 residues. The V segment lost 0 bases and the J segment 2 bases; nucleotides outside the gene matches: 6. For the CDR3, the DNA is TGTGCCAGCAGCCAAGATTCAGCAGGGGGCACCTACGAGCAGTACTTC. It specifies CASSQDSAGGTYEQYF.

The CDR3 loop is CASTKTGLTEAFF. CDR3 DNA: TGTGCCAGCACCAAGACAGGGCTCACTGAAGCTTTCTTT. The chain combines TRBV11-2 with TRBJ1-1; 7 bases are shared with TRBD1. Per the germline V gene, CDR1 is SGHAT and CDR2 is FQNNGV. This CDR3 is built from 13 residues. V was pared by 7 bases and J by 4 bases, with 6 bases of the junction left unmatched. Based on the CDR3 plus reference TRBV11-2 and TRBJ1-1, the full variable domain is EAGVAQSPRYKIIEKRQSVAFWCNPISGHATLYWYQQILGQGPKLLIQFQNNGVVDDSQLPKDRFSAERLKGVDSTLKIQPAKLEDSAVYLCASTKTGLTEAFFGQGTRLTVV.

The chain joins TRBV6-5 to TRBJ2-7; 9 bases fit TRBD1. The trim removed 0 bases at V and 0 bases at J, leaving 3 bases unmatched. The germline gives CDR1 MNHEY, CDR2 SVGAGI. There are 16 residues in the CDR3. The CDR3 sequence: CASSYSPDRGSYEQYF. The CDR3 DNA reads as TGTGCCAGCAGTTACTCCCCGGACAGGGGCTCCTACGAGCAGTACTTC.